This T cell receptor (beta chain) was captured in a study of blood T cell repertoires in COVID-19. Overall study context: Researchers got acute and convalescent COVID-19 samples from the United States, Italy and Spain. In each case, the material was cDNA or gDNA derived from T cells, B-cell-depleted T cells, or PBMCs.

Enrollment of patients from Seattle took place during active infection, with longitudinal follow-up. Per the original methods: Cell counts per sample came from amplifying reference gene primers. The repertoire was sequenced with immunoSEQ multiplex PCR; TCRdb's copy has only in-frame clones and lacks some. The DNA was the basis for D and trimming; V, J and clone size are from that table. The sample lists more than 90,000 clones; around 90% were seen once. This CDR3 has 14 residues. Germline V CDR1 and CDR2: GTSNPN, SVGIG (reference sequence). V was pared by 2 bases and J by 2 bases, with 12 bases between.

The origin of this receptor is a woman aged 55-69 years with COVID-19, enrolled during active disease. Source material: peripheral blood. The chain couples TRBV30 to TRBJ1-2, with D hard to call. CDR3: CAWSPGLLNYGYTF. DNA for the CDR3: TGTGCCTGGAGTCCTGGGCTACTCAACTATGGCTACACCTTC.